The 13 T cell receptor beta chains reported below all come from one sample, sequenced in a study of blood T cells in healthy people across ages. For the second PCR, which ran for about 7 to 11 cycles, a sample-barcoded 5' primer and a J-beta primer mix were used. A single record per CDR3 protein comes from TCRdb applying MiXCR to the 5' RACE reads. This sample has around 1.5 million distinct CDR3 sequences, with 42% found just once. The sequenced material came from blood. These receptors originate from a woman aged 18 to 35 in good health.

J is TRBJ2-7 and V is TRBV4-1; no reliable D call. CDR1 MGHRA and CDR2 YSYEKL come from the germline V gene. V gave up 3 bases and J gave up 1 base, with 10 bases separating them. The CDR3 runs 14 residues. CDR3 region: CASSHADSSYEQYF. In DNA form, the CDR3 reads TGCGCCAGCAGCCATGCTGACTCGTCCTACGAGCAGTACTTC.

The V call is TRBV6-1, the J call TRBJ1-4, with TRBD1 as a possible D gene (6 bases). Germline CDR1 MNHNS, CDR2 SASEGT. The CDR3 loop spans 15 amino acids. V lost 6 bases to trimming and J lost 5 bases, with 16 bases between them. DNA of the CDR3: TGTGCCAGCAGCTTTCCGGGACACCCGAATGAAAAACTGTTTTTT. Translating it yields CASSFPGHPNEKLFF.

This chain's CDR3 is CASSLGGWEAHQEDEQFF. The CDR3, as DNA: TGTGCCAGCAGCTTAGGTGGCTGGGAGGCCCACCAAGAGGATGAGCAGTTCTTC. V usage is TRBV11-3 and J usage is TRBJ2-1, with D possibly TRBD2 on 6 matching bases. V lost 1 base and J lost 8, with 24 bases in between. The CDR3 length is 18 residues. CDR1 and CDR2 (germline): SGHNT, YENEEA.

The V call is TRBV20-1, the J call TRBJ2-5; D is undetermined. The CDR3 is made up of 17 amino acids. Germline V gives CDR1 DFQATT, CDR2 SNEGSKA (reference sequence). Trimming removed 4 bases at V and 11 bases at J, with 32 bases between. CDR3 in DNA: TGCAGTGCTATCAATGGGGAACATATTCTCCCATACAATGAGCAGTACTTC. It yields the protein CSAINGEHILPYNEQYF.

This clonotype was detected a few times. The chain uses TRBV11-3 and TRBJ2-1, with D perhaps matching TRBD1 (5 bases). The germline V gene encodes CDR1 SGHNT and CDR2 YENEEA. The V gene lost 5 bases and the J gene lost 6 bases, with 17 bases spanning the gap. This CDR3 region has 15 residues. In nucleotides, the CDR3 is TGTGCCAGCAGCCAGGGCGGTCAGGGTCTCAATGAGCAGTTCTTC. This encodes CASSQGGQGLNEQFF.

This clonotype was detected many times. The V and J genes are TRBV3-1 and TRBJ1-2; D not resolved. The ends were cut back, 0 bases at V and 5 bases at J, with 1 base in the middle. The CDR3 runs 11 residues. CDR1 is LGHDT, CDR2 YNNKEL, per germline (reference sequence). DNA of the CDR3: TGTGCCAGCAGCCAAGAGTATGGCTACACCTTC. Translated, it gives CASSQEYGYTF.

In this sample, this clonotype turned up a few times. The chain has TRBV6-5 and TRBJ2-5; D remains unclear. In germline, CDR1 is MNHEY, CDR2 SVGAGI. There are 10 residues in the CDR3. Trimming cost V 2 bases and J 11 bases, with 6 bases left between them. The DNA of the CDR3 is TGTGCCAGCAGTTACCTGCAGCAGTACTTC. As protein: CASSYLQQYF.

This clonotype was recorded a few times. The chain has TRBV4-1 and TRBJ1-6, with no clear D. Trimming left V 1 base short and J 5 bases short, with 6 bases between. Germline V CDR1 and CDR2: MGHRA, YSYEKL. The CDR3 contains 14 residues. CDR3 DNA sequence: TGCGCCAGCAGCCAAGGGGCGGATAATTCACCCCTCCACTTT. It codes for CASSQGADNSPLHF.

The chain uses TRBV2 and TRBJ1-4, with TRBD1 as a possible D gene (5 bases). Trimming stripped 8 bases from V and 5 bases from J, with 18 bases between. The CDR3 is made up of 15 amino acids. The germline V gene has CDR1 SNHLY and CDR2 FYNNEI. DNA of the CDR3: TGTGCCAGCCAGGCCCTCGGGACCCCGAATGAAAAACTGTTTTTT. Its protein is CASQALGTPNEKLFF. The variable domain in full, completed from reference TRBV2 and TRBJ1-4, reads EPEVTQTPSHQVTQMGQEVILRCVPISNHLYFYWYRQILGQKVEFLVSFYNNEISEKSEIFDDQFSVERPDGSNFTLKIRSTKLEDSAMYFCASQALGTPNEKLFFGSGTQLSVL.

This clonotype was seen only a few times. This rearrangement joins TRBV7-2 to TRBJ1-1; the D is unclear. Germline CDR1 reads SGHTA; CDR2 reads FQGNSA. This CDR3 has 14 amino acids. V lost 5 bases to trimming and J lost 3 bases, with 13 bases between them. The CDR3 here is CASSVWTLDTEAFF. The CDR3 DNA is TGTGCCAGCAGCGTTTGGACGTTGGACACTGAAGCTTTCTTT.

This chain connects TRBV7-3 to TRBJ2-4; no reliable D call. The CDR3 contains 14 residues. Germline CDR1 reads SGHTA; CDR2 reads FQGTGA. The V end lost 5 bases, the J end lost 13 bases, and 21 bases lay between the germline ends. CDR3 protein: CASSVKFGFYEQYF. The CDR3 DNA reads TGTGCCAGCAGCGTAAAGTTCGGCTTCTATGAGCAGTACTTC.

V is TRBV24-1 and J is TRBJ2-2, with 8 nucleotides matching TRBD1. The CDR3 is 14 residues long. The trim removed 9 bases at V and 1 base at J, leaving 3 bases unmatched. CDR1 and CDR2 (germline): KGHDR, SFDVKD. The chain's CDR3 is CATRGQGNTGELFF. CDR3 nucleotides: TGTGCCACCCGAGGACAGGGGAACACCGGGGAGCTGTTTTTT.

This clonotype was detected only a few times. The chain couples TRBV7-9 to TRBJ2-3; 9 nucleotides line up with TRBD2. Germline V gene sequence: CDR1 SEHNR, CDR2 FQNEAQ (reference sequence). Germline trimming cut 5 bases from V and 4 bases from J; bases unmatched to any gene: 7. The CDR3 totals 15 residues. The CDR3 reads CASSRSGSGADTQYF. In nucleotides, the CDR3 is TGTGCCAGCAGCCGTAGCGGGAGTGGTGCAGATACGCAGTATTTT.